This is a list of T cell receptor beta chains from one sample in a study of blood T cell repertoires in COVID-19. Produced via immunoSEQ multiplex PCR; TCRdb's table is partial and in-frame only. The sample yields fewer than 80,000 clones, roughly nine tenths seen once. The specimen was peripheral blood. These receptors originate from a woman aged 80 or older with active or convalescent COVID-19. Both conserved end residues are part of each CDR3. The D gene is left open where the match is weak. Only some rows state a clone size, as once, few, many or a class for expanded clones.

d_call,j_call,v_call,clone_size,cdr3_nt,cdr3_aa
TRBD2,TRBJ2-1,TRBV9,.,TGTGCCAGCAGCCCCAGCGGGGGGGTCGATGAGCAGTTCTTC,CASSPSGGVDEQFF
TRBD2,TRBJ2-1,TRBV5-6,.,TGTGCCAGCAGCTTGCTTCGGGGGGTCTACAATGAGCAGTTCTTC,CASSLLRGVYNEQFF
.,TRBJ1-1,TRBV5-6,.,TGTGCCAGCAGGCTTGGGTCGCCCAGGGACACTGAAGCTTTCTTT,CASRLGSPRDTEAFF
.,TRBJ2-2,TRBV29-1,.,TGCAGCGTTGAGGGACAGAACACCGGGGAGCTGTTTTTT,CSVEGQNTGELFF
TRBD2,TRBJ2-6,TRBV5-1,.,TGCGCCAGCAGCTTGGAGGCTAGCGGCTACTCTGGGGCCAACGTCCTGACTTTC,CASSLEASGYSGANVLTF
.,TRBJ1-1,TRBV4-2,.,TGTGCCAGCACCCAAACACCTTTCGTGAACACTGAAGCTTTCTTT,CASTQTPFVNTEAFF
.,TRBJ1-2,TRBV7-9,.,TGTGCCAGCAGGGGGGCCCTCTATGGCTACACCTTC,CASRGALYGYTF
.,TRBJ2-3,TRBV18,.,TGTGCCAGCTCACCGACAAGACAGGAGCCCCATGGTAGCACAGATACGCAGTATTTT,CASSPTRQEPHGSTDTQYF
TRBD1,TRBJ2-7,TRBV3-1/TRBV3-2,.,TGTGCCAGCAGCCAAGCCCGGGACAGGACCGAGCAGTACTTC,CASSQARDRTEQYF
.,TRBJ1-2,TRBV6-5,.,TGTGCCAGCCGGTCCCTGGAGAGCTATGGCTACACCTTC,CASRSLESYGYTF
.,TRBJ1-2,TRBV4-2,.,TGTGCCAGCAGCCAACCGGGGAGCGGCTACACCTTC,CASSQPGSGYTF
.,TRBJ2-7,TRBV6-5,.,TGTGCCAGCAGTCCCCGAGAGGGCTATGAGCAGTACTTC,CASSPREGYEQYF
TRBD2,TRBJ2-5,TRBV18,.,TGTGCCAGCTCACCGGGACGGGGGGGCCGCGAGACCCAGTACTTC,CASSPGRGGRETQYF
.,TRBJ2-5,TRBV5-1,.,TGCGCCAGCAGCTTGTCGTCTTACCAGGGGAGAGAGACCCAGTACTTC,CASSLSSYQGRETQYF
TRBD1,TRBJ2-7,TRBV5-5,.,TGTGCCAGCAGCTTAAGGACAGGGACCTACGAGCAGTACTTC,CASSLRTGTYEQYF
.,TRBJ2-1,TRBV12-3/TRBV12-4,once,TGTGCCAGCAGTTTCGTTTCGGAGGATGAGCAGTTCTTC,CASSFVSEDEQFF
.,TRBJ1-4,TRBV5-6,.,TGTGCCAGCAGCTTAACCGGGACTTCAACTAATGAAAAACTGTTTTTT,CASSLTGTSTNEKLFF
TRBD1,TRBJ1-2,TRBV24-1,.,TGTGCCACCAGTGATTCCGGGACAGGAGCTTATGGCTACACCTTC,CATSDSGTGAYGYTF
TRBD1,TRBJ1-2,TRBV6-4,.,TGTGCCAGCATAGGATCAACGCTAGCAATGGGACAGGGGATTGTAGGCTACACCTTC,CASIGSTLAMGQGIVGYTF
TRBD2,TRBJ2-3,TRBV7-2,.,TGTGCCAGCAGCTTAAAACTAGCGGGGGGTGGCACAGATACGCAGTATTTT,CASSLKLAGGGTDTQYF
.,TRBJ1-1,TRBV18,.,TGTGCCAGCTCACCGCAGGGGACCACTGAAGCTTTCTTT,CASSPQGTTEAFF
TRBD2,TRBJ2-3,TRBV6-1,.,TGTGCCAGCAGTGACGGGGGGAGCACAGATACGCAGTATTTT,CASSDGGSTDTQYF
TRBD1,TRBJ2-5,TRBV6-2/TRBV6-3,.,TGTGCCAGCAGCATAACAGGGGGGGAGACCCAGTACTTC,CASSITGGETQYF
.,TRBJ1-2,TRBV27,.,TGTGCCAGCTCAACAGGGTTGAAGGGCTACACCTTC,CASSTGLKGYTF
TRBD2,TRBJ2-3,TRBV7-2,.,TGTGCCAGCAGCTTAGGGGCGGGGGGTAGCACAGATACGCAGTATTTT,CASSLGAGGSTDTQYF
.,TRBJ2-7,TRBV12-3/TRBV12-4,.,TGTGCCAGCAGCAAGGACGGGGAATACGAGCAGTACTTC,CASSKDGEYEQYF
.,TRBJ1-2,TRBV12-3/TRBV12-4,.,TGTGCCAGCAGTTTGCAGGGTACCTATGGCTACACCTTC,CASSLQGTYGYTF
TRBD1,TRBJ1-3,TRBV5-4,once,TGTGCCAGCAGCCGTTCCCCGGACAGGGACGGAAACACCATATATTTT,CASSRSPDRDGNTIYF
TRBD1,TRBJ2-5,TRBV11-2,.,TGTGCCAGCAGCTCGCCGGACAGGGGCCTTCTCTACTTC,CASSSPDRGLLYF
.,TRBJ1-2,TRBV29-1,once,TGCAGCGTTGGACAGGAGAACTATGGCTACACCTTC,CSVGQENYGYTF
.,TRBJ2-5,TRBV19,.,TGTGCCAGTAGATTTACAGCCCAAGAGACCCAGTACTTC,CASRFTAQETQYF
TRBD1,TRBJ1-2,TRBV4-3,.,TGCGCCAGCAGCCAAGTACCGGGACAGCCAAGCCACACCTTC,CASSQVPGQPSHTF
.,TRBJ2-5,TRBV5-5,.,TGTGCCAGCAGCTTGGTATCAATGGTGAGCCAAGAGACCCAGTACTTC,CASSLVSMVSQETQYF
TRBD1,TRBJ2-7,TRBV5-5,.,TGTGCCAGCAGCTTGGGGGGACAGGGCACCGAGCAGTACTTC,CASSLGGQGTEQYF
.,TRBJ2-7,TRBV4-1,.,TGCGCCAGCAGCCAAGTCAGGCCCTACGAGCAGTACTTC,CASSQVRPYEQYF